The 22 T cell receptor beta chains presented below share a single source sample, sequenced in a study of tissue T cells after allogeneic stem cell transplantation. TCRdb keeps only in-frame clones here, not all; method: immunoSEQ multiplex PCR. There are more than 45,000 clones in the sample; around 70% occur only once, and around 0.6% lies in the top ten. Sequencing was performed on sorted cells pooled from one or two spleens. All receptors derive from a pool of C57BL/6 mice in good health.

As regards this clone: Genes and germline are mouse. Incomplete CDR3 DNA: TGTGCCAGCGGTGATGCAGGGACAGGGAACCAAGACACCCAGTAC. Translation gives CASGDAGTGNQDTQY. The CDR3 in its entirety is CASGDAGTGNQDTQYF. The rearrangement uses TRBV13-2 and TRBJ2-5; 9 bases fit TRBD1. The observed sequence ends 1 residue before the CDR3 terminus, with the missing tail filled in from the germline J gene. The CDR3 covers 16 residues. In germline, CDR1 is NNHNN, CDR2 SYGAGS (reference sequence). After removal of 0 bases from V and 0 bases from J, the junction contained 2 bases not matched to a gene.

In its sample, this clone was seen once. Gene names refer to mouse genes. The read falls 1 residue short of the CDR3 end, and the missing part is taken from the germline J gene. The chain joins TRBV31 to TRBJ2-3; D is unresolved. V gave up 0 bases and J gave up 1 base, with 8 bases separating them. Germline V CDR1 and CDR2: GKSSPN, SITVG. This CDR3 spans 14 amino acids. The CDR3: CAWSLKGGAETLYF. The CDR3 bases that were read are TGTGCCTGGAGTCTAAAGGGCGGTGCAGAAACGCTGTAT.

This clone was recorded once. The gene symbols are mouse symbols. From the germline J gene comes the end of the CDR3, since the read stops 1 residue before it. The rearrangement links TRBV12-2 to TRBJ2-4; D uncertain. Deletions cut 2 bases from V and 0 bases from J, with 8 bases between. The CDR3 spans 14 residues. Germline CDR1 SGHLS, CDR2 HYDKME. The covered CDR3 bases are TGTGCCAGCTCTCCGGGGATCAGTCAAAACACCTTGTAC. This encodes CASSPGISQNTLY. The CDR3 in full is CASSPGISQNTLYF.

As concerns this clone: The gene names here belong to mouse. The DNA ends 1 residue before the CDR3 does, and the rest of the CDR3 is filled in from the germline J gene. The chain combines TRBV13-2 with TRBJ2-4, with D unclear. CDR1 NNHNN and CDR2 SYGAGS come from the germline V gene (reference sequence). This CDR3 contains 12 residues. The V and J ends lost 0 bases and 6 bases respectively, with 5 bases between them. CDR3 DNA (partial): TGTGCCAGCGGTGATGGGGTTAACACCTTGTAC. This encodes CASGDGVNTLY. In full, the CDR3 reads CASGDGVNTLYF.

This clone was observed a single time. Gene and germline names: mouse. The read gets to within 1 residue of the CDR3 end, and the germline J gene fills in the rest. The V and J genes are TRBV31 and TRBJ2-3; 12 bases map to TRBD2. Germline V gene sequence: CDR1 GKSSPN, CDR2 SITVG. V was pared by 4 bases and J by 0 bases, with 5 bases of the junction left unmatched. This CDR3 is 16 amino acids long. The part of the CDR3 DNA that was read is TGTGCCTGGATCCCGACTGGGGGGGCTAGTGCAGAAACGCTGTAT. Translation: CAWIPTGGASAETLY. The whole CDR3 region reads CAWIPTGGASAETLYF.

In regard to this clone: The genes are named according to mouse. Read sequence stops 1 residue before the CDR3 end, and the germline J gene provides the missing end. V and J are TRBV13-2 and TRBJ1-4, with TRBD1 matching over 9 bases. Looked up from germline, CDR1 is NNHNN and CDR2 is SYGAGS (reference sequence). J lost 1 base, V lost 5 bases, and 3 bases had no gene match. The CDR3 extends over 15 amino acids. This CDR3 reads CASGPGQGSNERLFF. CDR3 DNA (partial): TGTGCCAGCGGGCCGGGACAGGGTTCCAACGAAAGATTATTT.

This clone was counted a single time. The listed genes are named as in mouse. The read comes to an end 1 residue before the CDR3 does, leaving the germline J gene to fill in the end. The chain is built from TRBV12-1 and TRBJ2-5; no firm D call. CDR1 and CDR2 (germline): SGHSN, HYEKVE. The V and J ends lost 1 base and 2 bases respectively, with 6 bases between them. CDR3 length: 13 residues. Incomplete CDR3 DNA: TGTGCCAGCTCTCTGGGCCCCCAAGACACCCAGTAC. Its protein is CASSLGPQDTQY. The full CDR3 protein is CASSLGPQDTQYF.

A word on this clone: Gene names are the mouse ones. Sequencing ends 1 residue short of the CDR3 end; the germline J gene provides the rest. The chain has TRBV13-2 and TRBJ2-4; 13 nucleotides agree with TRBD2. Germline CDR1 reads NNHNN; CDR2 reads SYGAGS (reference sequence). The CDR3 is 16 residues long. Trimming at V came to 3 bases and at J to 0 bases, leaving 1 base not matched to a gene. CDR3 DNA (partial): TGTGCCAGCGGTGGGGGACTGGGGGGGAGTCAAAACACCTTGTAC. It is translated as CASGGGLGGSQNTLY. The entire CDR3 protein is CASGGGLGGSQNTLYF.

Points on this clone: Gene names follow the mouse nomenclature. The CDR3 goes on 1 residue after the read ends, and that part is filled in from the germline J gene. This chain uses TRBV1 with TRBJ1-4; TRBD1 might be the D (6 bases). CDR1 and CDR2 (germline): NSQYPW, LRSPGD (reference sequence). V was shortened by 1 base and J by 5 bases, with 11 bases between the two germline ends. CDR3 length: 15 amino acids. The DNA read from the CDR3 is TGCACCTGCAGTGCAGTTGGGGGGCGAAACGAAAGATTATTT. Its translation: CTCSAVGGRNERLF. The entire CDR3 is CTCSAVGGRNERLFF.

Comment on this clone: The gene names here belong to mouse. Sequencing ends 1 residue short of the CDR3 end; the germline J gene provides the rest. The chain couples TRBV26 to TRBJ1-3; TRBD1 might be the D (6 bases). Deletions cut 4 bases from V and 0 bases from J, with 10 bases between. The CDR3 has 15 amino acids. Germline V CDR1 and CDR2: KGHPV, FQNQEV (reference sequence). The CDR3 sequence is CASSPWDNSGNTLYF. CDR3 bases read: TGTGCCAGCAGTCCCTGGGACAATTCTGGAAATACGCTCTAT. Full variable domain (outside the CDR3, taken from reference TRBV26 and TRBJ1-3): NSKVIQTPRYLVKGQGQKAKMRCIPEKGHPVVFWYQQNKNNEFKFLINFQNQEVLQQIDMTEKRFSAECPSNSPCSLEIQSSEAGDSALYLCASSPWDNSGNTLYFGEGSRLIVV.

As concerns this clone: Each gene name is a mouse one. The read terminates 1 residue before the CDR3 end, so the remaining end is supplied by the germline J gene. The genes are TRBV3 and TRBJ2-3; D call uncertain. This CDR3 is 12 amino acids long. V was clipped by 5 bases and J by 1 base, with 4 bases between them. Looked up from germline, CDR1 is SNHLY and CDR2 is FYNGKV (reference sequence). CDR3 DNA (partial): TGTGCCAGCAGCGCCCGTGCAGAAACGCTGTAT. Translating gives CASSARAETLY. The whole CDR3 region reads CASSARAETLYF.

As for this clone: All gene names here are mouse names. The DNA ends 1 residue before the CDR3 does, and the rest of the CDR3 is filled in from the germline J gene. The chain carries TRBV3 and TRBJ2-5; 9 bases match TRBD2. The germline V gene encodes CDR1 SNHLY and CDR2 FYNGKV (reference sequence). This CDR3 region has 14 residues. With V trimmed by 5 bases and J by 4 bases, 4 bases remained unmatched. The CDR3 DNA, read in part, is TGTGCCAGCAGCGGCAGGGACTGGGAAGACACCCAGTAC. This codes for CASSGRDWEDTQY. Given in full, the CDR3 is CASSGRDWEDTQYF.

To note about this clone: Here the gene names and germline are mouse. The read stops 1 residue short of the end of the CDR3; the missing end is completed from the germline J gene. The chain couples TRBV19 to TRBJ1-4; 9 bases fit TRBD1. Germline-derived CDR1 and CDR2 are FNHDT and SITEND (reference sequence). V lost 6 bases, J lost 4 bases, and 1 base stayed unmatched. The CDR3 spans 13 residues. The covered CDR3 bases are TGTGCCAGCATGGGACAGGGCAACGAAAGATTATTT. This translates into CASMGQGNERLF. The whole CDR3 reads CASMGQGNERLFF.

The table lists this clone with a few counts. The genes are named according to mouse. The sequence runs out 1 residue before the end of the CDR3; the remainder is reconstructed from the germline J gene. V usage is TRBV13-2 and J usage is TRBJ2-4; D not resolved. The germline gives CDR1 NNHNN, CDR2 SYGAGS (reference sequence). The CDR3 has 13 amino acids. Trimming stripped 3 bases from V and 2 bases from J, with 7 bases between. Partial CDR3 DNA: TGTGCCAGCGGTGTCCTGGATCAAAACACCTTGTAC. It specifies CASGVLDQNTLY. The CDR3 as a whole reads CASGVLDQNTLYF.

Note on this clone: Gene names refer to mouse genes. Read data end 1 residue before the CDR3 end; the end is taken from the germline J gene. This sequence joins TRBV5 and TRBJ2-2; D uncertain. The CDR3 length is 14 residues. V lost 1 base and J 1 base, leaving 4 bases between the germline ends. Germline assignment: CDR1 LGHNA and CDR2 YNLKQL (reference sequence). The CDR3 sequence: CASSQALNTGQLYF. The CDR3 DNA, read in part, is TGTGCCAGCAGCCAAGCCCTAAACACCGGGCAGCTCTAC.

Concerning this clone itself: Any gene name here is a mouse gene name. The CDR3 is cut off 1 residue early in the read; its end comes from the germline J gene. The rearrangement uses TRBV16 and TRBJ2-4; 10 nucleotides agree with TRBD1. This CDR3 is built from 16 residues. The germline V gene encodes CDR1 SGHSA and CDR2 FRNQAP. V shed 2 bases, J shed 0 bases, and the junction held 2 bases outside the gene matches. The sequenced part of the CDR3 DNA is TGTGCAAGCAGCTTATGGACAGGGGGGAGTCAAAACACCTTGTAC. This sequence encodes CASSLWTGGSQNTLY. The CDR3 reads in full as CASSLWTGGSQNTLYF. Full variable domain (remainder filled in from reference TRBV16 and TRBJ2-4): NAGVIQTPRHKVTGKGQEATLWCEPISGHSAVFWYRQTIVQGLEFLTYFRNQAPIDDSGMPKERFSAQMPNQSHSTLKIQSTQPQDSAVYLCASSLWTGGSQNTLYFGAGTRLSVL.

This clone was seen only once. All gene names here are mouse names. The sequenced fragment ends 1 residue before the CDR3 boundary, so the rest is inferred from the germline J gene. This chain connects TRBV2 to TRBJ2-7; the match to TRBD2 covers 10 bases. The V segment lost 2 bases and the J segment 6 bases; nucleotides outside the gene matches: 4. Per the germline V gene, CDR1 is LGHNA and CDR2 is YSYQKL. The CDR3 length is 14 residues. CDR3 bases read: TGTGCCAGCAGCCAACTGGGGGGGCGGGGTGAACAGTAC. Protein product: CASSQLGGRGEQY. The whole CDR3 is CASSQLGGRGEQYF.

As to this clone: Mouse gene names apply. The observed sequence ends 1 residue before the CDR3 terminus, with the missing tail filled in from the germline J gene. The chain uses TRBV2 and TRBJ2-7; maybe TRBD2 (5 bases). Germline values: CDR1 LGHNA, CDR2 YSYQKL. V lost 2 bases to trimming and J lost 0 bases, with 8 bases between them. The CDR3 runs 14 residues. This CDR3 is CASSQSGSSYEQYF. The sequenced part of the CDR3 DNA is TGTGCCAGCAGCCAATCTGGGAGCTCCTATGAACAGTAC.

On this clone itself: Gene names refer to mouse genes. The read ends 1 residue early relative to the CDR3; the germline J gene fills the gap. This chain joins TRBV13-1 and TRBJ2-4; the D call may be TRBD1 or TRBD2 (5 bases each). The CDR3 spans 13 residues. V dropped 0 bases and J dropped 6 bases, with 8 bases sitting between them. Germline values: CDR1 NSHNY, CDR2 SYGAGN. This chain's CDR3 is CASSDAGTNTLYF. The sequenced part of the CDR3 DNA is TGTGCCAGCAGTGATGCGGGGACGAACACCTTGTAC.

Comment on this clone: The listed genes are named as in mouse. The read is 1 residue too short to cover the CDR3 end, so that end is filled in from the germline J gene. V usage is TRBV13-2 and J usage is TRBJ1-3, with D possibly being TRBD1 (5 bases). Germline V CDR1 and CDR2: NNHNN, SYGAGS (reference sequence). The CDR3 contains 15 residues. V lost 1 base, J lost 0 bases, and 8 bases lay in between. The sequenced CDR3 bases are TGTGCCAGCGGTGATCGACAGATTTCTGGAAATACGCTCTAT. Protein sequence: CASGDRQISGNTLY. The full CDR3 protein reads CASGDRQISGNTLYF.

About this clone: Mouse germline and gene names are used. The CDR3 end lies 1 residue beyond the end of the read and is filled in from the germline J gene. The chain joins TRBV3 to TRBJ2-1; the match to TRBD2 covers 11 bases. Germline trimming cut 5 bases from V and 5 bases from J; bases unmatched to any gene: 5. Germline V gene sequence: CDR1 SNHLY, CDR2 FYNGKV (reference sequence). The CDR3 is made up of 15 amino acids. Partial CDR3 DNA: TGTGCCAGCAGCGCCCGGGACTGGGGGAATGCTGAGCAGTTC. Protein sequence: CASSARDWGNAEQF. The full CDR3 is CASSARDWGNAEQFF.

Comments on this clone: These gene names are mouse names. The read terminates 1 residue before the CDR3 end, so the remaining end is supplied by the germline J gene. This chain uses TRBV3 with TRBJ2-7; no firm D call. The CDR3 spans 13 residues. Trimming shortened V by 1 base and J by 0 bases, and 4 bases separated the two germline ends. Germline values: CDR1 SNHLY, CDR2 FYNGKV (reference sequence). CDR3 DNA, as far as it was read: TGTGCCAGCAGCTTAGGGGGCTCCTATGAACAGTAC. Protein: CASSLGGSYEQY. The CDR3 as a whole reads CASSLGGSYEQYF.